This is a list of T cell receptor beta chains from one sample in a study of blood T cell repertoires in COVID-19. Produced via immunoSEQ multiplex PCR; TCRdb's table is partial and in-frame only. The table lists 100,000 to 140,000 clones, 80% of them singletons. Sequencing was done on a sample of peripheral blood. These receptors were obtained from a man between 70 and 80 years old with acute or convalescent COVID-19. Each CDR3 is given with its conserved first and last residue. Fields, in order: CDR3 protein, CDR3 DNA, D gene, J gene, clone size, V gene. The D gene is left open where the match is weak. The size field is filled for only some rows; it gives once, few, many or a size class.

CDR3aa: CASSPPGTGKAPLHF; CDR3nt: TGTGCCAGCAGCCCTCCCGGGACAGGGAAAGCACCCCTCCACTTT; d_gene: TRBD1; j_gene: TRBJ1-6; abundance: once; v_gene: TRBV7-8
CDR3aa: CASSLSRLTDTQYF; CDR3nt: TGTGCCAGCAGTTTAAGCAGGCTCACAGATACGCAGTATTTT; d_gene: -; j_gene: TRBJ2-3; abundance: -; v_gene: TRBV27
CDR3aa: CASSPWAQETQYF; CDR3nt: TGTGCCAGCAGCCCCTGGGCACAAGAGACCCAGTACTTC; d_gene: -; j_gene: TRBJ2-5; abundance: once; v_gene: TRBV3-1/TRBV3-2
CDR3aa: CASSPHTDTQYF; CDR3nt: TGTGCCAGCAGTCCCCACACAGATACGCAGTATTTT; d_gene: -; j_gene: TRBJ2-3; abundance: -; v_gene: TRBV27
CDR3aa: CASSPEGGGFTYEQYF; CDR3nt: TGTGCCAGCAGCCCGGAAGGAGGGGGCTTCACTTACGAGCAGTACTTC; d_gene: -; j_gene: TRBJ2-7; abundance: once; v_gene: TRBV9
CDR3aa: CASSSRVQPQHF; CDR3nt: TGTGCCAGCAGCTCGCGCGTTCAGCCCCAGCATTTT; d_gene: -; j_gene: TRBJ1-5; abundance: few; v_gene: TRBV6-6
CDR3aa: CASSYRAGIADTQYF; CDR3nt: TGTGCCAGCAGCTATCGAGCGGGGATCGCAGATACGCAGTATTTT; d_gene: TRBD2; j_gene: TRBJ2-3; abundance: few; v_gene: TRBV7-2
CDR3aa: CASRGTVGDTEAFF; CDR3nt: TGTGCCAGCAGGGGGACAGTGGGGGACACTGAAGCTTTCTTT; d_gene: TRBD1; j_gene: TRBJ1-1; abundance: few; v_gene: TRBV27
CDR3aa: CASSQPGQGITGELFF; CDR3nt: TGCGCCAGCAGCCAGCCGGGACAGGGTATCACCGGGGAGCTGTTTTTT; d_gene: TRBD1; j_gene: TRBJ2-2; abundance: -; v_gene: TRBV5-1
CDR3aa: CASSQGSREQGIGELFF; CDR3nt: TGCGCCAGCAGCCAAGGCTCCCGGGAACAGGGAATCGGGGAGCTGTTTTTT; d_gene: -; j_gene: TRBJ2-2; abundance: -; v_gene: TRBV4-1
CDR3aa: CASSTNRVGANVLTF; CDR3nt: TGTGCCAGCAGTACGAACAGGGTTGGGGCCAACGTCCTGACTTTC; d_gene: -; j_gene: TRBJ2-6; abundance: -; v_gene: TRBV6-5
CDR3aa: CASSLLRGNYGYTF; CDR3nt: TGTGCCAGTAGTTTGCTACGGGGGAACTATGGCTACACCTTC; d_gene: -; j_gene: TRBJ1-2; abundance: -; v_gene: TRBV19
CDR3aa: CASSQDLPRQGGNEQFF; CDR3nt: TGTGCCAGCAGCCAAGACCTGCCGCGACAGGGAGGCAATGAGCAGTTCTTC; d_gene: -; j_gene: TRBJ2-1; abundance: -; v_gene: TRBV4-2
CDR3aa: CASGRPRDAGNTIYF; CDR3nt: TGTGCCAGCGGTCGCCCGAGGGATGCTGGAAACACCATATATTTT; d_gene: -; j_gene: TRBJ1-3; abundance: once; v_gene: TRBV6-5
CDR3aa: CASSIQGQETQYF; CDR3nt: TGTGCCAGCAGCATTCAGGGCCAAGAGACCCAGTACTTC; d_gene: -; j_gene: TRBJ2-5; abundance: -; v_gene: TRBV7-3